The clone carrying this TCR beta chain was observed a handful of times. These data are taken from a study of blood T cell repertoires in COVID-19. Study as a whole: Sample material is recorded as cDNA or gDNA derived from T cells, B-cell-depleted T cells, or PBMCs.

V lost 6 bases, J lost 0 bases, and 6 bases lay in between. The length of the CDR3 is 14 residues. The V gene's germline CDR1 is MNHEY and CDR2 SVGEGT. In the source study's methods: Reference gene primer amplification in the assay estimated nucleated cell counts. Clones were read by immunoSEQ multiplex PCR, and TCRdb kept only the in-frame ones, dropping some. That table furnishes V, J and clone size, whereas the DNA furnished D and trimming. The sample lists more than 150,000 clones, 80% to 85% occurring once. The receptor's source is a woman in her 30s with acute or convalescent COVID-19. J is TRBJ2-6 and V is TRBV6-2 or TRBV6-3; unclear D gene. Material: peripheral blood. This CDR3 reads CASSGSSGANVLTF. For the CDR3, the DNA is TGTGCCAGCAGCGGTAGCTCTGGGGCCAACGTCCTGACTTTC.